This entry lists 9 T cell receptor beta chains sequenced from one sample in a study of T cells expressing NK-cell markers. TCRdb re-called the 5' RACE reads and shows each CDR3 protein once, DNA omitted. The sample totals a few hundred thousand distinct CDR3 sequences. Sequenced input: blood T cells: a sorted CD56 or NKG2C T cell subset, CD4+ or CD8+ T cells, or bulk PBMC T cells (not recorded which). Receptors originate from a woman aged 50 to 60 in good health.

This chain uses TRBV6-2 or TRBV6-3 with TRBJ2-3; the TRBD2 assignment by TCRdb is unverifiable without DNA. This CDR3 is built from 17 residues. The germline CDR1 and CDR2 sequences are MNHEY and SVGEGT. The CDR3 reads CASSYLGLAGSTDTQYF.

The gene calls are TRBV28 and TRBJ1-3; TCRdb calls TRBD1, which cannot be checked without DNA. This CDR3 comprises 14 residues. Germline CDR1 reads MDHEN; CDR2 reads SYDVKM. The CDR3 is CASSVPGWENTIYF.

The CDR3 here is CSARTTGAPGYTF. J is TRBJ1-2 and V is TRBV20-1. CDR1 and CDR2 from the germline V gene are DFQATT and SNEGSKA (reference sequence). The CDR3 is 13 amino acids.

The J gene is TRBJ2-3, the V gene TRBV7-8; as DNA is missing, the TRBD2 call by TCRdb cannot be tested. This CDR3 contains 14 residues. Germline assignment: CDR1 SGHVS and CDR2 FQNEAQ. The CDR3 here is CASSYRRVTDTQYF.

J is TRBJ1-2 and V is TRBV27; no DNA is available, so the TRBD1 call from TCRdb remains unchecked. Per germline, CDR1 MNHEY and CDR2 SMNVEV (reference sequence). The CDR3 extends over 12 amino acids. The CDR3 loop is CASSGRGSGYTF.

This chain connects TRBV12-3 or TRBV12-4 to TRBJ2-3; TCRdb calls TRBD2, which cannot be checked without DNA. The CDR3 length is 15 residues. The CDR3 sequence is CASSPQTSGISTQYF.

This sequence joins TRBV4-1 and TRBJ2-1; TCRdb indicates TRBD2, and absent DNA this call remains unverified. Per germline, CDR1 MGHRA and CDR2 YSYEKL. The CDR3 length is 15 residues. CDR3 sequence reads: CASSQLAGVSDEQFF.

The genes are TRBV24-1 and TRBJ2-7; TCRdb calls TRBD1, which cannot be checked without DNA. The CDR3 loop spans 16 amino acids. Germline-derived CDR1 and CDR2 are KGHDR and SFDVKD. Here the CDR3 reads CATSDPGARGTDEQYF.

The chain is built from TRBV28 and TRBJ2-5; TCRdb calls TRBD2, which cannot be checked without DNA. The CDR3 spans 14 residues. The germline V gene encodes CDR1 MDHEN and CDR2 SYDVKM. CDR3 in amino acids: CASTHGALSETQYF.